The source of this T cell receptor beta chain is a study of cytomegalovirus exposure and HLA in healthy donors. Vbeta (60) and Jbeta (13) primers were used in the PCR. The data were produced by immunoSEQ multiplex PCR, yet TCRdb's version contains in-frame clones alone and is incomplete. The profile shows tens of thousands of clones, roughly 8.2% of them singletons. Germline CDR1 reads MGHRA; CDR2 reads YSYEKL. Unmatched junction bases numbered 3, after V lost 0 bases and J lost 6 bases. CDR3 length equals 15 residues. Overall study findings and caveats: A later analysis associated 15,000 or so TCR beta sequences with HLA alleles at a 0.05 false discovery rate.

Details on this clone: Its specificity is not known.

This sequence originates from a man between 45 and 60 years old in good health and CMV-seronegative. The chain joins TRBV4-1 to TRBJ2-2; 8 bases match TRBD1. Material for sequencing was PBMCs. The CDR3 sequence is CASSQEAGGPGELFF. CDR3 DNA: TGCGCCAGCAGCCAAGAGGCAGGGGGCCCCGGGGAGCTGTTTTTT.